Following are 17 T cell receptor beta chains from one sample sequenced in a study of identical twins. TCRdb re-derived calls from the 5' RACE reads in MiXCR, one entry per CDR3 protein. The sample consists of 400,000 to 550,000 distinct CDR3 sequences, roughly 13% of them appearing once. The same specimen was also included in a second study, on yellow fever vaccine responses in identical twins.

Sample: CD4+ T cells sorted from blood. The receptors here all came from a woman in her late teens or twenties in good health.

This clonotype was observed a handful of times. The chain couples TRBV5-1 to TRBJ2-5; D ambiguous. The CDR3 extends over 13 amino acids. Trimming removed 3 bases at V and 3 bases at J, with 9 bases between. Germline V lookup: CDR1 SGHRS, CDR2 YFSETQ. CDR3 nucleotide sequence: TGCGCCAGCAGCTGGATTGGGAAAGAGACCCAGTACTTC. Translation: CASSWIGKETQYF.

This chain links TRBV27 with TRBJ1-1, with D unclear. V was cut by 5 bases and J by 6 bases, with 13 bases left in between. The germline CDR1 and CDR2 sequences are MNHEY and SMNVEV (reference sequence). The CDR3 runs to 13 residues. CDR3 bases: TGTGCCAGCAGTCCCCCGGGGATCGCTGAAGCTTTCTTT. This sequence encodes CASSPPGIAEAFF.

The gene calls are TRBV11-3 and TRBJ1-1; D might be TRBD1 (5 bases). This CDR3 has 14 residues. Trimming pared 6 bases from V and 7 bases from J, leaving 18 bases between. CDR1 and CDR2 from the germline V gene are SGHNT and YENEEA. DNA of the CDR3: TGTGCCAGCAGAAGACAGCTAGGTCCTGTTGAAGCTTTCTTT. Translating gives CASRRQLGPVEAFF.

The rearrangement links TRBV12-3 or TRBV12-4 to TRBJ2-3; 8 bases align to TRBD1. V was clipped by 7 bases and J by 6 bases; unmatched bases: 3. The CDR3 runs to 12 residues. Here the CDR3 reads CASIYRGDTQYF. CDR3 sequence (DNA): TGTGCCAGCATCTACAGGGGGGATACGCAGTATTTT.

This clonotype came up a few times. The J gene is TRBJ2-7, the V gene TRBV20-1; the D is unclear. CDR3 length: 14 residues. Per the germline V gene, CDR1 is DFQATT and CDR2 is SNEGSKA (reference sequence). The V end lost 6 bases, the J end lost 0 bases, and 15 bases lay between the germline ends. The CDR3 DNA is TGCAGTGCCCACCACCACGCTAGCTCCTACGAGCAGTACTTC. It is translated as CSAHHHASSYEQYF.

This clonotype was counted a few times. This chain joins TRBV5-1 and TRBJ2-3; TRBD1 is a possible D gene (5 bases). The CDR3 is 16 residues long. Germline assignment: CDR1 SGHRS and CDR2 YFSETQ. Between the trimmed V and J ends, which lost 0 bases and 4 bases, there was a span of 15 bases. CDR3 sequence: CASSLVRPTGPDTQYF. The CDR3 DNA reads as TGCGCCAGCAGCTTGGTTCGTCCCACAGGCCCAGATACGCAGTATTTT. The variable domain in full, with the rest retrieved from reference TRBV5-1 and TRBJ2-3, is KAGVTQTPRYLIKTRGQQVTLSCSPISGHRSVSWYQQTPGQGLQFLFEYFSETQRNKGNFPGRFSGRQFSNSRSEMNVSTLELGDSALYLCASSLVRPTGPDTQYFGPGTRLTVL.

The DNA of the CDR3 is TGTGCCAGCAGTCCGCGGGGACAGGGTGATCAGCCCCAGCATTTT. Amino acid sequence: CASSPRGQGDQPQHF. This chain links TRBV6-1 with TRBJ1-5; 9 bases agree with TRBD1. V dropped 5 bases and J dropped 5; count of bases not matched to a gene: 7. The CDR3 consists of 15 residues. The germline V gene has CDR1 MNHNS and CDR2 SASEGT.

The V gene is TRBV30, the J gene TRBJ2-5; 8 bases align to TRBD1. The germline V gene encodes CDR1 GTSNPN and CDR2 SVGIG (reference sequence). With V trimmed by 3 bases and J by 5 bases, 11 bases remained unmatched. The CDR3 has 15 amino acids. The CDR3 DNA is TGTGCCTGGAGGCAGAGGACAGGGCCCGGGGAGACCCAGTACTTC. Its translation is CAWRQRTGPGETQYF.

This clonotype was seen ten or more times. The V gene is TRBV11-2, the J gene TRBJ2-7, with TRBD1 matching 12 bases. Trimming at V came to 4 bases and at J to 6 bases, leaving 10 bases not matched to a gene. Germline V gene data show CDR1 as SGHAT and CDR2 as FQNNGV. The CDR3 is 16 amino acids. CDR3 protein: CASSSSPGQGAGEQYF. CDR3 DNA sequence: TGTGCCAGCAGCTCATCTCCGGGACAGGGGGCGGGCGAGCAGTACTTC.

This clonotype has more than one count but fewer than ten. V and J are TRBV10-3 and TRBJ2-7, with 11 bases fitting TRBD2. The trim removed 6 bases at V and 3 bases at J, leaving 7 bases unmatched. Per germline, CDR1 ENHRY and CDR2 SYGVKD. The CDR3 sequence is 15 residues long. The CDR3 bases are TGTGCCATCAGGGGAACTAGCGGGGGATTCTACGAGCAGTACTTC. It codes for CAIRGTSGGFYEQYF.

CDR3 in amino acids: CASSLEGGRAQYF. CDR3 in DNA: TGTGCCAGCAGCTTAGAGGGGGGCAGGGCGCAGTATTTT. V usage is TRBV7-2 and J usage is TRBJ2-3; D tentatively reads TRBD1 or TRBD2 (6 bases each). The CDR3 is 13 residues long. V was clipped by 1 base and J by 10 bases, with 12 bases between them. Germline V gives CDR1 SGHTA, CDR2 FQGNSA. Using reference TRBV7-2 and TRBJ2-3 for the parts outside the CDR3, the full variable domain is GAGVSQSPSNKVTEKGKDVELRCDPISGHTALYWYRQSLGQGLEFLIYFQGNSAPDKSGLPSDRFSAERTGGSVSTLTIQRTQQEDSAVYLCASSLEGGRAQYFGPGTRLTVL.

This chain connects TRBV14 to TRBJ1-4; D is ambiguous. CDR3 length: 18 residues. Germline CDR1 reads SGHDN; CDR2 reads FVKESK. V lost 4 bases and J lost 2, with 20 bases in between. The CDR3 region is CASSRGPLPTGTNEKLFF. The CDR3 region has the DNA TGTGCCAGCAGCCGCGGGCCCCTTCCAACGGGGACTAATGAAAAACTGTTTTTT.

This clonotype turned up a few times. Given a much more abundant clone one base away, this may be a read error. The chain uses TRBV7-2 and TRBJ2-7, with D hard to call. CDR1 is SGHTA, CDR2 FQGNSA, per germline. The length of the CDR3 is 11 residues. Trimming removed 1 base at V and 5 bases at J, with 3 bases between. The CDR3 region is CASSLVHEQYF. CDR3 nucleotides: TGTGCCAGCAGCTTAGTCCACGAGCAGTACTTC.

This clonotype appeared a few times. The chain combines TRBV6-1 with TRBJ2-7, with a tentative D call TRBD1 (6 bases). The CDR3 spans 15 residues. Trimming removed 6 bases from V and 0 bases from J, with 15 bases in between. Germline V CDR1 and CDR2: MNHNS, SASEGT. The CDR3 DNA follows: TGTGCCAGCAGCAACAGGGACGGAAGCTCCTACGAGCAGTACTTC. Protein: CASSNRDGSSYEQYF.

Ten or more counts support this clonotype. CDR3 residues: CSAKTGQGATNQPQHF. CDR3 nucleotides: TGCAGTGCGAAGACTGGACAGGGGGCGACCAATCAGCCCCAGCATTTT. J is TRBJ1-5 and V is TRBV20-1; 11 nucleotides align to TRBD1. The CDR3 contains 16 residues. The ends lost 6 bases at V and 3 bases at J; junction bases unmatched: 10. CDR1 is DFQATT, CDR2 SNEGSKA, per germline (reference sequence).

The chain combines TRBV29-1 with TRBJ2-3; no definite D call. Trimming pared 4 bases from V and 0 bases from J, leaving 11 bases between. Germline lookup yields CDR1 SQVTM and CDR2 ANQGSEA. The CDR3 is 14 residues long. This CDR3 is CSVGDHQSTDTQYF. Here the CDR3 DNA reads TGCAGCGTTGGAGACCACCAGAGCACAGATACGCAGTATTTT.

The V and J genes are TRBV12-3 or TRBV12-4 and TRBJ1-2; tentative D call: TRBD1 (5 bases). Trimming pared 7 bases from V and 2 bases from J, leaving 14 bases between. The CDR3 has 14 residues. The CDR3 here is CASIKSDSNYGYTF. CDR3 DNA: TGTGCCAGCATAAAAAGTGACAGCAACTATGGCTACACCTTC.